This T cell receptor (beta chain) was documented in a study of blood T cell repertoires in COVID-19. Across the study: Sources were T cells, B-cell-depleted T cells, or PBMCs; the material itself was cDNA or gDNA.

Donors in Cohort 3 who had recovered were those with two negative PCRs, healthcare professional clearance, or resolution of their symptoms. Looked up from germline, CDR1 is SGHTA and CDR2 is FQGNSA. The CDR3 runs 14 residues. V shed 2 bases and J 6 bases; nucleotides not matched to a gene: 4. Some clones are missing from TCRdb's copy, which holds only in-frame ones; the method was immunoSEQ multiplex PCR. The data show more than 300,000 clones, roughly 91% seen once. The sequencing input was PBMCs or T cells enriched from blood (not recorded which). This TCR derives from a woman aged 18-29 years who had recovered from COVID-19. This chain links TRBV7-2 with TRBJ1-1; 9 bases are a match to TRBD1. The CDR3 nucleotides read TGTGCCAGCAGCTTATGGGGACAGGGTGCTGAAGCTTTCTTT. Protein sequence: CASSLWGQGAEAFF.